The 30 T cell receptor beta chains below all came from one sample that was sequenced in a study of blood T cell repertoires in COVID-19. Measured with immunoSEQ multiplex PCR; TCRdb has only the in-frame clones, and not every one. The sample consists of roughly 68,000 clones, about 90% of them appearing once. What was sequenced was peripheral blood. These receptors were obtained from a human donor in a cohort sampled during active COVID-19.

The chain has TRBV7-9 and TRBJ1-2; D not certain. The CDR3 covers 16 residues. Germline V gene data show CDR1 as SEHNR and CDR2 as FQNEAQ (reference sequence). The V end lost 2 bases, the J end lost 7 bases, and 20 bases lay between the germline ends. CDR3 amino acids: CASSLFGGSDYGGYTF. The DNA for the CDR3 is TGTGCCAGCAGCTTATTTGGAGGGTCGGACTACGGTGGCTACACCTTC.

This chain links TRBV7-9 with TRBJ2-6; possible D gene TRBD1, 6 bases. Germline CDR1 SEHNR, CDR2 FQNEAQ (reference sequence). This CDR3 contains 14 residues. The ends were cut back, 5 bases at V and 4 bases at J, with 9 bases in the middle. The DNA of the CDR3 is TGTGCCAGCAGCAGGACAGCAGGGGCCAACGTCCTGACTTTC. Amino acids: CASSRTAGANVLTF.

The J gene is TRBJ1-2, the V gene TRBV25-1, with 8 bases aligning to TRBD1. V dropped 4 bases and J dropped 3; count of bases not matched to a gene: 7. The V gene's germline CDR1 is MGHDK and CDR2 SYGVNS. The CDR3 covers 15 residues. The CDR3 DNA sequence: TGTGCCAGCAGTGGGGGCCCGGGACAGGACTATGGCTACACCTTC. As protein: CASSGGPGQDYGYTF.

V and J are TRBV28 and TRBJ2-5, with TRBD2 identical over 7 bases. CDR3 length: 16 residues. The junction had 14 bases not matched to a gene; V was cut back by 5 bases and J by 5 bases. Germline assignment: CDR1 MDHEN and CDR2 SYDVKM. The CDR3 sequence is CASSRSDGGSKETQYF. In nucleotides, the CDR3 is TGTGCCAGCAGTCGATCGGACGGCGGGAGTAAGGAGACCCAGTACTTC.

This chain links TRBV7-9 with TRBJ2-5; tentatively, D is TRBD1 (6 bases). This CDR3 contains 15 residues. V was clipped by 0 bases and J by 4 bases, with 12 bases between them. From germline, CDR1 is SEHNR and CDR2 FQNEAQ (reference sequence). CDR3 DNA: TGTGCCAGCAGCTTAGCAGGACAGAGGGTAGAGACCCAGTACTTC. It codes for CASSLAGQRVETQYF.

The chain uses TRBV12-3 or TRBV12-4 and TRBJ2-2; maybe TRBD2 (5 bases). This CDR3 has 13 residues. The CDR3 region has the DNA TGTGCTGGCGGGTGGGAGAACACCGGGGAGCTGTTTTTT. It encodes CAGGWENTGELFF.

This rearrangement joins TRBV7-9 to TRBJ1-5; TRBD1 is a possible D gene (5 bases). Trimming stripped 3 bases from V and 5 bases from J, with 14 bases between. Germline V gene sequence: CDR1 SEHNR, CDR2 FQNEAQ (reference sequence). The length of the CDR3 is 15 residues. The CDR3 spells CASSLLGGDDQPQHF. CDR3 in DNA: TGTGCCAGCAGCTTGTTGGGGGGAGACGATCAGCCCCAGCATTTT.

J is TRBJ2-2 and V is TRBV7-3, with 7 nucleotides matching TRBD2. The CDR3 has 17 residues. The germline V gene encodes CDR1 SGHTA and CDR2 FQGTGA. With 5 bases clipped from V and 2 bases from J, the junction kept 11 bases outside the gene matches. CDR3 in DNA: TGTGCCAGCAGCCCCCAGGCGGGGGATTTAAACACCGGGGAGCTGTTTTTT. Its protein is CASSPQAGDLNTGELFF.

The chain joins TRBV5-1 to TRBJ2-6; no reliable D call. CDR1 is SGHRS, CDR2 YFSETQ, per germline. The CDR3 runs 14 residues. Trimming took 5 bases from V and 0 from J, leaving 6 bases between them. CDR3 DNA: TGCGCCAGCAGGTCGGGCTCTGGGGCCAACGTCCTGACTTTC. Translating it yields CASRSGSGANVLTF.

Only one count was recorded for this clone. The chain recombines TRBV19 with TRBJ2-1; 14 positions agree with TRBD2. Germline V CDR1 and CDR2: LNHDA, SQIVND (reference sequence). The CDR3 sequence is 15 residues long. V gave up 7 bases and J gave up 6 bases; unmatched junction bases: 5. CDR3 sequence: CASTAGTSGGNEQFF. Written as DNA, the CDR3 is TGTGCCAGTACTGCCGGGACTAGCGGGGGCAATGAGCAGTTCTTC.

This clone was counted a few times. The chain links TRBV7-2 to TRBJ1-5, with a tentative D call TRBD1 (5 bases). V was clipped by 0 bases and J by 6 bases, with 12 bases between them. The CDR3 is 15 residues long. Per germline, CDR1 SGHTA and CDR2 FQGNSA. The CDR3 loop is CASSLALGLGQPQHF. The CDR3 DNA is TGTGCCAGCAGCTTAGCGTTGGGACTGGGTCAGCCCCAGCATTTT.

The gene calls are TRBV5-8 and TRBJ2-5, with TRBD2 matching over 8 bases. CDR3 size: 16 residues. V shed 2 bases and J 1 base; nucleotides not matched to a gene: 7. Germline V lookup: CDR1 SGHTS, CDR2 YDEGEE. The CDR3 loop is CASSLTGTSFQETQYF. The CDR3 coding sequence is TGTGCCAGCAGCTTAACCGGGACTAGTTTCCAAGAGACCCAGTACTTC.

The rearrangement joins TRBV7-3 to TRBJ2-3, with D perhaps TRBD2 (6 bases). Germline loops: CDR1 SGHTA, CDR2 FQGTGA. The CDR3 consists of 11 residues. The ends were cut back, 8 bases at V and 10 bases at J, with 13 bases in the middle. This chain's CDR3 is CASGAGMPQYF. CDR3 bases: TGTGCCAGCGGTGCGGGGATGCCGCAGTATTTT.

The V call is TRBV7-3, the J call TRBJ1-1; D is uncertain. V lost 1 base, J lost 0 bases, and 6 bases lay in between. CDR3 size: 14 residues. CDR1 and CDR2 from the germline V gene are SGHTA and FQGTGA. CDR3 amino acids: CASSLNSLNTEAFF. The CDR3 coding sequence is TGTGCCAGCAGCTTAAACTCCCTGAACACTGAAGCTTTCTTT. Full variable domain (outside the CDR3, taken from reference TRBV7-3 and TRBJ1-1): GAGVSQTPSNKVTEKGKYVELRCDPISGHTALYWYRQSLGQGPEFLIYFQGTGAADDSGLPNDRFFAVRPEGSVSTLKIQRTERGDSAVYLCASSLNSLNTEAFFGQGTRLTVV.

In nucleotides, the CDR3 is TGTGCCAGCAGCCCGATATCCGGGGGATACAATGAGCAGTTCTTC. Its protein is CASSPISGGYNEQFF. J is TRBJ2-1 and V is TRBV7-9; possible D gene TRBD2, 6 bases. V was clipped by 5 bases and J by 4 bases, with 15 bases between them. The CDR3 length is 15 residues. CDR1 SEHNR and CDR2 FQNEAQ come from the germline V gene (reference sequence). Using reference TRBV7-9 and TRBJ2-1 for the parts outside the CDR3, the full variable domain is DTGVSQNPRHKITKRGQNVTFRCDPISEHNRLYWYRQTLGQGPEFLTYFQNEAQLEKSRLLSDRFSAERPKGSFSTLEIQRTEQGDSAMYLCASSPISGGYNEQFFGPGTRLTVL.

The chain couples TRBV7-2 to TRBJ2-5, with TRBD2 matching over 7 bases. CDR1 is SGHTA and CDR2 is FQGNSA in the germline V gene. With 4 bases clipped from V and 3 bases from J, the junction kept 5 bases outside the gene matches. The CDR3 covers 14 residues. CDR3 sequence: CASSSTSVEETQYF. In DNA, the CDR3 is TGTGCCAGCAGCTCCACTAGCGTAGAAGAGACCCAGTACTTC.

The chain employs TRBV3-1 (or the pseudogene TRBV3-2) and TRBJ2-7; TRBD1 matches 8 bases. This CDR3 is 16 amino acids long. The ends lost 3 bases at V and 5 bases at J; junction bases unmatched: 12. Germline CDR1 LGHDT, CDR2 YNNKEL (reference sequence). CDR3 coding DNA: TGTGCCAGCAGCCATGCTCTTGGACAGGGAGTCCACGAGCAGTACTTC. Protein product: CASSHALGQGVHEQYF.

The genes are TRBV6-5 and TRBJ2-5, with TRBD1 as a possible D gene (6 bases). Deletions cut 6 bases from V and 5 bases from J, with 16 bases between. CDR1 and CDR2 (germline): MNHEY, SVGAGI. This CDR3 has 14 residues. Here the CDR3 DNA reads TGTGCCAGCAGCATCCGGGACAATGGGGAGACCCAGTACTTC. Translating gives CASSIRDNGETQYF.

The V gene is TRBV7-2, the J gene TRBJ2-7; TRBD2 is a possible D gene (6 bases). The CDR3 contains 16 residues. Per the germline V gene, CDR1 is SGHTA and CDR2 is FQGNSA. V was shortened by 0 bases and J by 0 bases, with 12 bases between the two germline ends. The CDR3 bases are TGTGCCAGCAGCTTAGCGTTAGTGGGAGGCTCCTACGAGCAGTACTTC. It yields the protein CASSLALVGGSYEQYF.

The V and J genes are TRBV5-6 and TRBJ2-3, with 8 bases matching TRBD2. This CDR3 is 17 amino acids long. V lost 1 base to trimming and J lost 0 bases; unmatched junction nucleotides: 7. Germline V gives CDR1 SGHDT, CDR2 YYEEEE. Here the CDR3 reads CASSLQRGTPSTDTQYF. The CDR3 DNA sequence: TGTGCCAGCAGCTTGCAGCGGGGGACACCTAGCACAGATACGCAGTATTTT.

V and J are TRBV6-6 and TRBJ1-2; D is unclear. In germline, CDR1 is MNHNY, CDR2 SVGAGI (reference sequence). CDR3 length: 13 amino acids. V was shortened by 6 bases and J by 4 bases, with 12 bases between the two germline ends. The CDR3 is CASSFDGGYGYTF. CDR3 DNA: TGTGCCAGCAGCTTTGACGGAGGCTATGGCTACACCTTC.

V gene TRBV7-8 combines with J gene TRBJ1-5, with TRBD1 matching 10 bases. CDR1 is SGHVS, CDR2 FQNEAQ, per germline. The CDR3 length is 18 residues. Trimming cost V 6 bases and J 3 bases; bases outside gene matches: 14. The chain's CDR3 is CASRAGVPGQGYNQPQHF. In DNA, the CDR3 is TGTGCCAGCAGAGCGGGGGTTCCGGGACAGGGGTACAATCAGCCCCAGCATTTT.

J is TRBJ2-1 and V is TRBV12-3 or TRBV12-4; 9 nucleotides match TRBD1. V lost 5 bases and J lost 6; bases outside the gene matches: 2. CDR3 size: 13 residues. The CDR3 reads CASSDRGVNEQFF. In DNA form, the CDR3 reads TGTGCCAGCAGTGACAGGGGGGTCAATGAGCAGTTCTTC.

The V gene is TRBV7-2, the J gene TRBJ1-5, with D tentatively TRBD1 (5 bases). Germline CDR1 and CDR2: SGHTA and FQGNSA. V was trimmed by 5 bases and J by 4 bases, leaving 15 bases between them. The CDR3 totals 15 residues. This CDR3 reads CASSTGLFDNQPQHF. In nucleotides, the CDR3 is TGTGCCAGCAGCACGGGACTGTTCGATAATCAGCCCCAGCATTTT.

V and J are TRBV3-1 (or the pseudogene TRBV3-2) and TRBJ1-4, with TRBD1 as a possible D gene (6 bases). The CDR3 spans 15 residues. CDR1 is LGHDT and CDR2 is YNNKEL in the germline V gene (reference sequence). V shed 4 bases and J shed 5 bases, with 14 bases lying between them. The CDR3 DNA follows: TGTGCCAGCAGCCCGTCCGGGACACGGAATGAAAAACTGTTTTTT. Protein sequence: CASSPSGTRNEKLFF.

The genes are TRBV7-2 and TRBJ1-2, with TRBD1 matching over 8 bases. CDR3 length: 16 residues. CDR1 and CDR2 (germline): SGHTA, FQGNSA. Trimming cost V 4 bases and J 8 bases; bases outside gene matches: 15. CDR3 protein: CASSWEGTRTGRGYTF. CDR3 bases: TGTGCCAGCAGCTGGGAAGGGACAAGGACAGGGAGAGGCTACACCTTC.

This chain joins TRBV7-9 and TRBJ1-5, with TRBD1 identical over 9 bases. Germline CDR1 reads SEHNR; CDR2 reads FQNEAQ (reference sequence). The CDR3 covers 17 residues. V lost 2 bases, J lost 15 bases, and 20 bases stayed unmatched. The CDR3 nucleotides are TGTGCCAGCAGCTTAAGAGGGAGGGGGACAGGGCTATACAAGGGGCATTTT. This translates into CASSLRGRGTGLYKGHF.

The chain couples TRBV18 to TRBJ1-1; 7 nucleotides align to TRBD1. This CDR3 is 12 amino acids long. The germline V gene has CDR1 KGHSH and CDR2 LQKENI. V was clipped by 4 bases and J by 7 bases; unmatched bases: 3. CDR3 residues: CASSRTGDEAFF. The CDR3 DNA sequence: TGTGCCAGCTCACGGACAGGTGATGAAGCTTTCTTT.

This chain links TRBV27 with TRBJ1-5, with TRBD1 matching 7 bases. The junction had 12 bases not matched to a gene; V was cut back by 6 bases and J by 7 bases. This CDR3 contains 15 residues. Germline V CDR1 and CDR2: MNHEY, SMNVEV (reference sequence). In DNA form, the CDR3 reads TGTGCCAGCAGATCCACAGGGGACTCGGGCCAGCCCCAGCATTTT. Protein sequence: CASRSTGDSGQPQHF.

The chain joins TRBV7-2 to TRBJ2-4; 8 bases agree with TRBD1. This CDR3 comprises 16 residues. CDR1 is SGHTA and CDR2 is FQGNSA in the germline V gene. Trimming took 4 bases from V and 0 from J; bases not matched to a gene: 5. As DNA, the CDR3 is TGTGCCAGCAGCTCACGGACAGGGATAGCCAAAAACATTCAGTACTTC. Its translation is CASSSRTGIAKNIQYF.